Sequencing of this T cell receptor (beta chain) was carried out in a study of spatial heterogeneity in lung cancer. With 1 base removed from V and 0 bases from J, the gap between germline ends came to 7 bases. The CDR3 is 14 amino acids. The V gene's germline CDR1 is LNHDA and CDR2 SQIVND (reference sequence). Time point here: sample taken at primary tumor resection. Whole RNA was taken from tumor, nontumor lung or frozen PBMC; it was then sequenced unsorted. Each TCR cDNA molecule carried a unique molecular identifier. TCRdb re-called the 5' RACE reads through MiXCR, storing one row per CDR3 protein. The data hold about 50,000 distinct CDR3 sequences, with 7.5% to 8% observed a single time.

The source of this sequence is a female donor with early-stage non-small cell lung cancer. The sequences come from PBMCs, collected at surgery. J is TRBJ2-7 and V is TRBV19; no clear D gene. The CDR3 loop is CASSIVPSSYEQYF. CDR3 nucleotides: TGTGCCAGTAGTATAGTGCCGTCCTCCTACGAGCAGTACTTC.